A selection of T cell receptor beta chains follows, all from one sample in a study of shared T cell receptors in the human thymus. Produced via immunoSEQ multiplex PCR; TCRdb's table is partial and in-frame only. Of hundreds of thousands of clones listed, approximately 80% were seen once; the top ten hold approximately 0.013%. The data were also submitted as part of a second study, on human thymus T cells.

Sequencing used thymocytes. All receptors derive from a boy younger than two with a congenital heart defect. Both conserved end residues are part of each CDR3. The D gene is left open where the match is weak. Not every row has a clone size; where given, it reads once, few, many or a size class.

clone_size: .; d_call: .; v_call: TRBV6-6; cdr3_aa: CASIRGPSYEQYF
clone_size: .; d_call: TRBD1; v_call: TRBV5-1; cdr3_aa: CASSTGDRGSYEQYF
clone_size: .; d_call: TRBD2; v_call: TRBV27; cdr3_aa: CASRPLQTSAKNIQYF
clone_size: .; d_call: .; v_call: TRBV19; cdr3_aa: CASSEIGRPANYGYTF
clone_size: few; d_call: TRBD1; v_call: TRBV9; cdr3_aa: CASSVEGEGGVYEKLFF
clone_size: once; d_call: .; v_call: TRBV9; cdr3_aa: CASSADRPSTDTQYF
clone_size: .; d_call: TRBD1; v_call: TRBV5-4; cdr3_aa: CASSSPGQGDANTGELFF
clone_size: .; d_call: TRBD1; v_call: TRBV27; cdr3_aa: CASSLGRQGGETQYF
clone_size: .; d_call: TRBD1; v_call: TRBV25-1; cdr3_aa: CASRTRGSYEQYF
clone_size: .; d_call: .; v_call: TRBV12-5; cdr3_aa: CASGFAGETQYF
clone_size: .; d_call: TRBD2; v_call: TRBV11-2; cdr3_aa: CASSLGFSGRKDYEQYF
clone_size: .; d_call: TRBD2; v_call: TRBV29-1; cdr3_aa: CSVETTSGSQDTQYF
clone_size: .; d_call: .; v_call: TRBV27; cdr3_aa: CASSTHTAPDTEAFF
clone_size: .; d_call: TRBD2; v_call: TRBV14; cdr3_aa: CASSQDRRLAGYQETQYF
clone_size: .; d_call: TRBD2; v_call: TRBV29-1; cdr3_aa: CSVEDRRTSGRPGGNEQFF
clone_size: .; d_call: .; v_call: TRBV19; cdr3_aa: CASRTTGRNTEAFF
clone_size: .; d_call: .; v_call: TRBV6-1; cdr3_aa: CASSHAGASYEQYF
clone_size: .; d_call: TRBD1; v_call: TRBV13; cdr3_aa: CASSLKSRDRGNQPQHF
clone_size: .; d_call: .; v_call: TRBV2; cdr3_aa: CASSGRDEQFF
clone_size: .; d_call: TRBD1; v_call: TRBV27; cdr3_aa: CASSPWAPDRPYEQYF
clone_size: .; d_call: .; v_call: TRBV25-1; cdr3_aa: CASSQGPNTEAFF
clone_size: .; d_call: .; v_call: TRBV27; cdr3_aa: CASSSHPRGKGNEQFF
clone_size: .; d_call: .; v_call: TRBV29-1; cdr3_aa: CSVEGRDYGYTF
clone_size: .; d_call: .; v_call: TRBV7-2; cdr3_aa: CASSPSDQETQYF
clone_size: .; d_call: TRBD2; v_call: TRBV27; cdr3_aa: CASSLSGGASGKTQYF
clone_size: .; d_call: TRBD1; v_call: TRBV4-3; cdr3_aa: CASSHSGTGAAGETQYF
clone_size: .; d_call: TRBD2; v_call: TRBV30; cdr3_aa: CAWSPRLAGDYEQYF
clone_size: .; d_call: TRBD1; v_call: TRBV10-1; cdr3_aa: CASTTGTGGYEQYF
clone_size: once; d_call: .; v_call: TRBV29-1; cdr3_aa: CSVGAMNYGYTF
clone_size: few; d_call: .; v_call: TRBV6-7; cdr3_aa: CASSYSKQGNLYEQYF
clone_size: .; d_call: TRBD2; v_call: TRBV25-1; cdr3_aa: CASSSQGLAGFNEQFF
clone_size: .; d_call: .; v_call: TRBV7-6; cdr3_aa: CASSLGQRRGRTDTQYF
clone_size: once; d_call: .; v_call: TRBV14; cdr3_aa: CASSHRTGPNYEQYF
clone_size: once; d_call: .; v_call: TRBV5-6; cdr3_aa: CASSREREQFF
clone_size: .; d_call: .; v_call: TRBV27; cdr3_aa: CASSPRDQMGPQSTEAFF
clone_size: .; d_call: TRBD2; v_call: TRBV29-1; cdr3_aa: CSVEDKAGRAAGELFF
clone_size: once; d_call: TRBD1; v_call: TRBV5-6; cdr3_aa: CASSYGQGEGYTEAFF
clone_size: .; d_call: .; v_call: TRBV6-5; cdr3_aa: CASSYGHRAGETQYF
clone_size: .; d_call: TRBD1; v_call: TRBV2; cdr3_aa: CASMDWNRGNEKLFF
clone_size: .; d_call: TRBD2; v_call: TRBV27; cdr3_aa: CASNGGLAGGRADTQYF
clone_size: .; d_call: .; v_call: TRBV5-4; cdr3_aa: CASSLGGENYGYTF
clone_size: once; d_call: TRBD2; v_call: TRBV2; cdr3_aa: CASSVATSGPRAYEQYF
clone_size: .; d_call: TRBD2; v_call: TRBV5-4; cdr3_aa: CASSRHSGRPSRNEQFF
clone_size: .; d_call: .; v_call: TRBV28; cdr3_aa: CASSFGTRDRQETQYF
clone_size: .; d_call: TRBD2; v_call: TRBV5-5; cdr3_aa: CASSWEREGLYNEQFF
clone_size: .; d_call: .; v_call: TRBV15; cdr3_aa: CATSGGGVNITEAFF